Listed below are T cell receptor beta chains from one sample, sequenced in a study of PD-1 blockade in classical Hodgkin lymphoma. This table comes from immunoSEQ multiplex PCR, and its TCRdb copy is limited to in-frame clones, with some not included. Of 20,000 to 25,000 clones in the sample, 72% were seen once. Sample: CD4+ T cells from blood, taken before the fourth cycle of nivolumab. Receptors were obtained from a human donor with classical Hodgkin lymphoma. Each CDR3 is given with its conserved first and last residue. Each record gives: D gene, clone size, V gene, J gene, CDR3 DNA, CDR3 protein. D genes are given only for firm matches. A clone size is listed for some rows: how often the clone was seen (once, few, many), or a class if it is expanded.

TRBD2	-	TRBV9	TRBJ2-5	TGTGCCAGCAGCGTAGGACTAGCGGGGGGAGGACAAGAGACCCAGTACTTC	CASSVGLAGGGQETQYF
-	-	TRBV6-5	TRBJ2-7	TGTGCCAGCTCGAGGGGAACCTACGAGCAGTACTTC	CASSRGTYEQYF
TRBD2	-	TRBV5-1	TRBJ2-3	TGCGCCAGCAACTTAGCGGGGGGGCCAGATACGCAGTATTTT	CASNLAGGPDTQYF
-	-	TRBV7-9	TRBJ2-3	TGTGCCAGCAGCTTGGGTAGCACAGATACGCAGTATTTT	CASSLGSTDTQYF
TRBD1	-	TRBV28	TRBJ2-4	TGTGCCAGCAACGAACCAGGGGGTGTAAATAACATTCAGTACTTC	CASNEPGGVNNIQYF
-	-	TRBV6-5	TRBJ1-2	TGTGCCAGCAGCTCTCCCGCTAGGGACTATGGCTACACCTTC	CASSSPARDYGYTF
TRBD1	-	TRBV11-3	TRBJ2-2	TGTGCCAGCAGCCCCGGGACAGCTTACACCGGGGAGCTGTTTTTT	CASSPGTAYTGELFF
TRBD2	-	TRBV6-5	TRBJ2-7	TGTGCCAGCAGTTCTCCGGCGGGGGGCTCCTACGAGCAGTACTTC	CASSSPAGGSYEQYF
-	-	TRBV2	TRBJ1-6	TGTGCCAGCAGTTCGGGCGTACTGAGCTCCTATAATTCACCCCTCCACTTT	CASSSGVLSSYNSPLHF
TRBD1	-	TRBV7-2	TRBJ1-2	TGTGCCAGCAGCTTCTCCCGGGGACAGGGGAATGGCTACACCTTC	CASSFSRGQGNGYTF
-	-	TRBV29-1	TRBJ2-1	TGCAGCGTTTGCCTAGCTTACAATGAGCAGTTCTTC	CSVCLAYNEQFF
TRBD1	few	TRBV5-6	TRBJ1-2	TGTGCCAGCAGCTTGGGACAGGGGAGGACCGGTGGCTACACCTTC	CASSLGQGRTGGYTF
-	-	TRBV4-3	TRBJ1-5	TGCGCCAGCAGCCAAGATCTTGGTGGGAGTCAGCCCCAGCATTTT	CASSQDLGGSQPQHF
TRBD1	-	TRBV5-4	TRBJ1-2	TGTGCCAGCAGCTTCCGGGACAGGGTTAACTATGGCTACACCTTC	CASSFRDRVNYGYTF
TRBD2	-	TRBV5-4	TRBJ2-5	TGTGCCAGCAGTAAAACTCGACTAGCGCCCCAAGAGACCCAGTACTTC	CASSKTRLAPQETQYF
-	-	TRBV28	TRBJ2-7	TGTGCCAGCAGTTTCTCACTCATCGAGCAGTACTTC	CASSFSLIEQYF
-	-	TRBV11-2	TRBJ1-2	TGTGCCAGCAGCTTAGGAATGGGAATTGGTGGCTACACCTTC	CASSLGMGIGGYTF
-	few	TRBV5-1	TRBJ1-6	TGCGCCAGCAGCTTGTATTTGGACGGATATAATTCACCCCTCCACTTT	CASSLYLDGYNSPLHF
TRBD1	once	TRBV7-2	TRBJ2-4	TGTGCCAGCAGCTCCGGGACAGGGGGCGTCATTCAGTACTTC	CASSSGTGGVIQYF
-	few	TRBV5-1	TRBJ1-4	TGCGCCAGCAGCCCCATTTTGAGGACCCAGATCCTTGGGTCCGAAAAACTGTTTTTT	CASSPILRTQILGSEKLFF
TRBD2	-	TRBV6-5	TRBJ2-5	TGTGCCAGCAGCCAGGGACTAGCCGGGAAGACCCAGTACTTC	CASSQGLAGKTQYF
-	-	TRBV6-5	TRBJ2-5	TGTGCCAGCAGTTACTCGACGATCCAAGAGACCCAGTACTTC	CASSYSTIQETQYF
TRBD1	-	TRBV5-6	TRBJ2-3	TGTGCCAGCAGCTTGGTTTTCGGACAGGGTAAAGATACGCAGTATTTT	CASSLVFGQGKDTQYF
-	-	TRBV15	TRBJ1-1	TGTGCCACCAGCAGAGCAAGGGGAGGGGGAGCTTTCTTT	CATSRARGGGAFF
-	-	TRBV5-5	TRBJ2-7	TGTGCCAGCAGCCGGGAACAGGGAGCTTCCTACGAGCAGTACTTC	CASSREQGASYEQYF
-	few	TRBV10-3	TRBJ1-4	TGTGCCATCAGGGGACTGGACGAAAAACTGTTTTTT	CAIRGLDEKLFF
-	-	TRBV20-1	TRBJ2-1	TGCAGTGCTAACCCCCGGAATGAGCAGTTCTTC	CSANPRNEQFF
TRBD1	once	TRBV5-1	TRBJ2-2	TGCGCCAGCAGCTCCTCCACCGGGACAGGGGGGCTCGGGGAGCTGTTTTTT	CASSSSTGTGGLGELFF
TRBD1	-	TRBV7-9	TRBJ2-5	TGTGCCAGCAGCTCCTACGGGACAGGGGGCCGGAAAGAGACCCAGTACTTC	CASSSYGTGGRKETQYF
TRBD1	-	TRBV27	TRBJ2-5	TGTGCCAGCAGTTTATCGACAGGGGTGGAGACCCAGTACTTC	CASSLSTGVETQYF
TRBD1	-	TRBV5-5	TRBJ1-2	TGTGCCAGCAGCTTGGGGGTTCAGGGACAGGGGAACTATGGCTACACCTTC	CASSLGVQGQGNYGYTF
TRBD1	-	TRBV28	TRBJ2-7	TGTGCCAGCAGCCCGCACAGGGGGCCATCTGTCTACGAGCAGTACTTC	CASSPHRGPSVYEQYF
-	-	TRBV10-3	TRBJ2-7	TGTGCCATCAGTTCGTCGGGCAGCTCCTACGAGCAGTACTTC	CAISSSGSSYEQYF
TRBD1	few	TRBV28	TRBJ1-2	TGTGCCAGCAAAACAGGGGGGACGGACTATGGCTACACCTTC	CASKTGGTDYGYTF
-	few	TRBV4-2	TRBJ2-2	TGTGCCAGCAGCCGGGCCACCGGGGAGCTGTTTTTT	CASSRATGELFF
TRBD1	once	TRBV7-9	TRBJ2-5	TGTGCCAGCAGCAGGGCCACAGGGGGTGGGGAGACCCAGTACTTC	CASSRATGGGETQYF
-	-	TRBV5-6	TRBJ2-7	TGTGCCAGCAGCTTGGATCCGGGGAAGTTCTACGAGCAGTACTTC	CASSLDPGKFYEQYF
-	-	TRBV29-1	TRBJ2-7	TGCAGCGTTGCCGAGGGGGCCTACGAGCAGTACTTC	CSVAEGAYEQYF
TRBD2	-	TRBV7-8	TRBJ2-4	TGTGCCAGCAGCCCGACGGGGGGGGCCGGAAACATTCAGTACTTC	CASSPTGGAGNIQYF
-	-	TRBV28	TRBJ1-4	TGTGCCAGCAGCCTGGGGGTTGGGAGCGCTAATGAAAAACTGTTTTTT	CASSLGVGSANEKLFF
TRBD2	-	TRBV9	TRBJ2-7	TGTGCCAGCAGCGTGGGGCAGCCCGGACTAGCGGCACCCTACGAGCAGTACTTC	CASSVGQPGLAAPYEQYF
TRBD1	few	TRBV30	TRBJ1-2	TGTGCCTCCACAGGGGGATCCACCTTC	CASTGGSTF
TRBD1	-	TRBV2	TRBJ2-3	TGTGCCAGCAGTGGGGACAGGGGCACAGATACGCAGTATTTT	CASSGDRGTDTQYF
TRBD1	-	TRBV7-9	TRBJ2-7	TGTGCCAGCAGCTTTAGGACAGGGAACTACGAGCAGTACTTC	CASSFRTGNYEQYF
-	-	TRBV30	TRBJ2-3	TGTGCCTGGAGTGTCGGAAGCGGCACAGATACGCAGTATTTT	CAWSVGSGTDTQYF
TRBD1	-	TRBV2	TRBJ1-5	TGTGCCAGCAGTTTCGGGGACAGGAGATTTAGCAATCAGCCCCAGCATTTT	CASSFGDRRFSNQPQHF